The 3 T cell receptor beta chains below all came from one sample that was sequenced in a study of OX40 agonist ivuxolimab in advanced cancers. The data were produced by immunoSEQ multiplex PCR, yet TCRdb's version contains in-frame clones alone and is incomplete. Of around 80,000 clones listed, more than 85% are singletons. The material was CD4+ or CD8+ T cells sorted from blood, obtained in a trial of the OX40 agonist ivuxolimab. Every receptor here comes from an adult with an advanced solid tumor such as melanoma, head and neck, liver or kidney cancer.

The CDR3 protein is CASSSTGGNQPQHF. The CDR3 DNA reads as TGTGCCAGCAGCTCGACAGGGGGCAATCAGCCCCAGCATTTT. This sequence joins TRBV7-9 and TRBJ1-5; TRBD1 matches 8 bases. J gave up 2 bases and V 4 bases, and 1 base lay outside the gene matches. Germline loops: CDR1 SEHNR, CDR2 FQNEAQ (reference sequence). The CDR3 has 14 amino acids.

This clone appeared once. V and J are TRBV27 and TRBJ1-1; TRBD1 agrees at 8 bases. Germline CDR1 MNHEY, CDR2 SMNVEV (reference sequence). Trimming cost V 7 bases and J 4 bases; bases outside gene matches: 14. This CDR3 is built from 16 residues. The CDR3 is CASIPDRGGLGTEAFF. DNA of the CDR3: TGTGCCAGCATTCCTGACAGGGGAGGTTTGGGCACTGAAGCTTTCTTT.

The chain combines TRBV30 with TRBJ1-2, with a weak D call TRBD1 (5 bases). This CDR3 has 11 residues. In germline, CDR1 is GTSNPN, CDR2 SVGIG (reference sequence). The V end was cut by 3 bases, the J end by 7 bases, with 9 bases between. The DNA for the CDR3 is TGTGCCTGGAGCCCTGGGGGTGGCTACACCTTC. It translates to CAWSPGGGYTF.